This TCR beta chain comes out of a study of shared clonotypes between healthy human individuals. Turning to the study itself: Each donor had three CD4 naive, three CD4 memory, two CD8 naive and one CD8 memory plate.

Per germline, CDR1 MDHEN and CDR2 SYDVKM. CDR3 length: 14 amino acids. V shed 3 bases and J shed 3 bases, with 9 bases lying between them. Terminally differentiated effector memory CD45RA+ cells were excluded by CCR7 positive selection of CD45RO-negative cells. Assay: immunoSEQ multiplex PCR; the TCRdb copy retains only in-frame clones and omits some. Here the sample spans hundreds of thousands of clones, about 95% being singletons. The sample taken for sequencing was naive CD8+ T cells sorted from blood. This TCR derives from a woman in her 30s in good health. This rearrangement joins TRBV28 to TRBJ1-3; no clear D gene. The CDR3 DNA follows: TGTGCCAGCAGTTTCGGCGACTTTGGAAACACCATATATTTT. Its protein product is CASSFGDFGNTIYF.